Below are 24 T cell receptor beta chains sequenced from a single sample in a study of vaccination and CD4 T cells after COVID-19. These TCRs' antigens remain unknown. Described treatment: approximately nine-day PBMC culture with coronavirus spike peptide pools or control peptides (ViraFEST assay). At the Johns Hopkins FTIC core, DNA taken from cultured CD4+ T cells was sequenced by way of the Oncomine TCR Beta short-read assay. TCRdb re-analysed the PCR reads in MiXCR, keeping a single row per CDR3 protein. The sample holds some 16,000 distinct CDR3 sequences, around 73% seen once. The sample was CD4+ T cells from blood, cultured in vitro. All receptors come from a human donor who had recovered from COVID-19.

The CDR3 protein is CASRQREGLSGELFF. The CDR3, as DNA: TGTGCCAGCAGGCAGCGGGAGGGCCTTTCAGGGGAGCTGTTTTTT. This chain uses TRBV7-3 with TRBJ2-2; 10 bases map to TRBD2. V shed 6 bases and J 8 bases; nucleotides not matched to a gene: 9. The CDR3 covers 15 residues. CDR1 is SGHTA, CDR2 FQGTGA, per germline.

In its sample, this clonotype was seen once. DNA for the CDR3: TGTGCCAGCAGTCCGGACGAAGGCGGGGAGCTGTTTTTT. It is translated as CASSPDEGGELFF. The rearrangement joins TRBV2 to TRBJ2-2; D is unclear. Trimming stripped 5 bases from V and 7 bases from J, with 11 bases between. Germline CDR1 SNHLY, CDR2 FYNNEI. The CDR3 runs to 13 residues.

The chain recombines TRBV29-1 with TRBJ2-3; 11 nucleotides agree with TRBD2. V dropped 4 bases and J dropped 3; count of bases not matched to a gene: 12. The germline CDR1 and CDR2 sequences are SQVTM and ANQGSEA. This CDR3 has 17 residues. As DNA, the CDR3 is TGCAGCGTTGTCCGGGTAGCGGGAGGGTACGGGACAGATACGCAGTATTTT. It is translated as CSVVRVAGGYGTDTQYF.

This clonotype has a handful of counts. The chain has TRBV7-2 and TRBJ1-2; TRBD1 aligns across 7 bases. Germline trimming cut 5 bases from V and 4 bases from J; bases unmatched to any gene: 4. Germline V gives CDR1 SGHTA, CDR2 FQGNSA. The CDR3 consists of 13 residues. The CDR3 region is CASSRDSSYGYTF. Written as DNA, the CDR3 is TGTGCCAGCAGCCGGGACAGTTCCTATGGCTACACCTTC.

The J gene is TRBJ1-1, the V gene TRBV20-1; D call uncertain. CDR1 and CDR2 (germline): DFQATT, SNEGSKA (reference sequence). Trimming took off 1 base at V and 2 bases at J, with 8 bases between the two ends. The CDR3 runs to 13 residues. This CDR3 is CSARGRGNTEAFF. DNA for the CDR3: TGCAGTGCTAGAGGGCGGGGTAACACTGAAGCTTTCTTT.

The chain combines TRBV18 with TRBJ1-5, with D possibly TRBD1 on 5 matching bases. Trimming removed 3 bases at V and 4 bases at J, with 16 bases between. Germline assignment: CDR1 KGHSH and CDR2 LQKENI. CDR3 length: 16 residues. The DNA of the CDR3 is TGTGCCAGCTCACCGCGGGACGTCGGGGCTAATCAGCCCCAGCATTTT. This sequence encodes CASSPRDVGANQPQHF.

This clonotype has more than one count but fewer than ten. V is TRBV7-2 and J is TRBJ2-5; 8 nucleotides agree with TRBD2. The CDR3 has 16 residues. CDR1 SGHTA and CDR2 FQGNSA come from the germline V gene. J gave up 4 bases and V 5 bases, and 12 bases lay outside the gene matches. As DNA, the CDR3 is TGTGCCAGCAGCCGACTACTAGCGGCGGTAGGAGAGACCCAGTACTTC. This gives the protein CASSRLLAAVGETQYF.

This clonotype was seen more than once but under ten times. The J gene is TRBJ1-6, the V gene TRBV7-2, with D possibly TRBD1 on 5 matching bases. This CDR3 comprises 15 residues. Germline assignment: CDR1 SGHTA and CDR2 FQGNSA. V was pared by 5 bases and J by 10 bases, with 18 bases between. The CDR3 here is CASSPFSAGGSPLHF. CDR3 DNA sequence: TGTGCCAGCAGCCCCTTTTCGGCGGGGGGATCACCCCTCCACTTT. The complete variable domain, with remaining parts taken from reference TRBV7-2 and TRBJ1-6, reads GAGVSQSPSNKVTEKGKDVELRCDPISGHTALYWYRQSLGQGLEFLIYFQGNSAPDKSGLPSDRFSAERTGGSVSTLTIQRTQQEDSAVYLCASSPFSAGGSPLHFGNGTRLTVT.

The chain carries TRBV6-5 and TRBJ1-1; 7 bases fit TRBD1. V lost 0 bases and J lost 1; bases outside the gene matches: 5. Germline V gene data show CDR1 as MNHEY and CDR2 as SVGAGI. The CDR3 runs to 16 residues. The DNA for the CDR3 is TGTGCCAGCAGTTACTCGACGACAGGGAGGAACACTGAAGCTTTCTTT. Protein sequence: CASSYSTTGRNTEAFF.

The chain carries TRBV6-2 or TRBV6-3 and TRBJ1-1, with a tentative D call TRBD1 (5 bases). The CDR3 runs 15 residues. Per the germline V gene, CDR1 is MNHEY and CDR2 is SVGEGT. V shed 2 bases and J shed 1 base, with 11 bases lying between them. The CDR3, as DNA: TGTGCCAGCAGTTACGGGGGGATAGGGAACACTGAAGCTTTCTTT. Protein sequence: CASSYGGIGNTEAFF.

This clonotype was found a few times. V and J are TRBV18 and TRBJ2-1, with D possibly matching TRBD1 (7 bases). CDR3 length: 18 amino acids. CDR1 and CDR2 (germline): KGHSH, LQKENI. Trimming left V 3 bases short and J 1 base short, with 19 bases between. The CDR3 DNA is TGTGCCAGCTCACCTGGAGGGGGCTTTCTGGGATCCTACAATGAGCAGTTCTTC. It encodes CASSPGGGFLGSYNEQFF.

This clonotype was recorded only once. The junction differs from germline at one of its ends, possibly a read error. The V and J genes are TRBV7-7 and TRBJ2-2, with 15 bases fitting TRBD2. Germline CDR1 and CDR2: SSHAT and FNYEAQ (reference sequence). The CDR3 has 16 residues. CDR3 loop: CASSPGLAGGTGELFF. CDR3 in DNA: TGTGCTAGCAGCCCGGGACTAGCGGGAGGCACCGGGGAGCTGTTTTTT. The full variable domain, its missing parts supplied by reference TRBV7-7 and TRBJ2-2, is GAGVSQSPRYKVTKRGQDVTLRCDPISSHATLYWYQQALGQGPEFLTYFNYEAQPDKSGLPSDRFSAERPEGSISTLTIQRTEQRDSAMYRCASSPGLAGGTGELFFGEGSRLTVL.

V is TRBV6-5 and J is TRBJ1-2, with D maybe TRBD1 (5 bases). The length of the CDR3 is 13 residues. Trimming removed 2 bases at V and 4 bases at J, with 8 bases between. The germline gives CDR1 MNHEY, CDR2 SVGAGI. CDR3: CASSYGAGYGYTF. CDR3 in DNA: TGTGCCAGCAGTTACGGGGCAGGCTATGGCTACACCTTC.

This clonotype was observed a handful of times. This chain uses TRBV20-1 with TRBJ2-3; 9 nucleotides agree with TRBD2. The CDR3 extends over 15 amino acids. V shed 3 bases, J shed 8 bases, and the junction held 12 bases outside the gene matches. Germline values: CDR1 DFQATT, CDR2 SNEGSKA (reference sequence). CDR3 in DNA: TGCAGTGCTAGTGGTGGGCTAGCGGGGCGGGGTACGCAGTATTTT. It translates to CSASGGLAGRGTQYF.

The J gene is TRBJ2-3, the V gene TRBV6-5; D might be TRBD2 (6 bases). The V and J ends lost 2 bases and 1 base respectively, with 13 bases between them. CDR1 is MNHEY, CDR2 SVGAGI, per germline. The CDR3 has 16 residues. CDR3: CASSYSRASGTDTQYF. The DNA for the CDR3 is TGTGCCAGCAGTTACAGTCGGGCTAGCGGCACAGATACGCAGTATTTT.

The CDR3 region has the DNA TGTGCCACCAGCCCAACGCTAGCGGGAGGGCCTTGGATCAACAATGAGCAGTTCTTC. Protein product: CATSPTLAGGPWINNEQFF. The V and J genes are TRBV24-1 and TRBJ2-1; 12 nucleotides line up with TRBD2. CDR1 KGHDR and CDR2 SFDVKD come from the germline V gene. This CDR3 region has 19 residues. Trimming at V came to 7 bases and at J to 5 bases, leaving 17 bases not matched to a gene.

J is TRBJ2-2 and V is TRBV20-1, with TRBD2 matching 11 bases. Trimming at V came to 3 bases and at J to 3 bases, leaving 6 bases not matched to a gene. Germline CDR1 is DFQATT and CDR2 is SNEGSKA (reference sequence). The CDR3 runs to 16 residues. The CDR3 nucleotides read TGCAGTGCTAGTTCCCTAGCGGGAGGCTACACCGGGGAGCTGTTTTTT. Encoded protein: CSASSLAGGYTGELFF.

V and J are TRBV20-1 and TRBJ1-5, with TRBD1 matching over 8 bases. The germline gives CDR1 DFQATT, CDR2 SNEGSKA (reference sequence). The CDR3 spans 14 residues. The J segment lost 2 bases and the V segment lost 5 bases, leaving 5 bases of the junction unmatched. In DNA form, the CDR3 reads TGCAGTGCTGGGGGACAGGATGGCAATCAGCCCCAGCATTTT. Translation: CSAGGQDGNQPQHF.

This clonotype came up a few times. The rearrangement joins TRBV7-9 to TRBJ1-6, with TRBD1 matching over 7 bases. V was pared by 2 bases and J by 12 bases, with 7 bases of the junction left unmatched. The germline gives CDR1 SEHNR, CDR2 FQNEAQ (reference sequence). The CDR3 consists of 14 residues. The DNA for the CDR3 is TGTGCCAGCAGCTTATCGACAGGGACGGGACCCCTCCACTTT. Translation gives CASSLSTGTGPLHF. The full variable domain, with the rest looked up from reference TRBV7-9 and TRBJ1-6, is DTGVSQNPRHKITKRGQNVTFRCDPISEHNRLYWYRQTLGQGPEFLTYFQNEAQLEKSRLLSDRFSAERPKGSFSTLEIQRTEQGDSAMYLCASSLSTGTGPLHFGNGTRLTVT.

V gene TRBV6-4 combines with J gene TRBJ2-2; tentatively, D is TRBD1 (6 bases). The germline gives CDR1 MRHNA, CDR2 SNTAGT. The CDR3 length is 15 residues. Trimming took 6 bases from V and 4 from J, leaving 15 bases between them. The CDR3 loop reads CASRHRALGTGELFF. CDR3 DNA: TGTGCCAGCAGACACAGGGCGCTGGGCACCGGGGAGCTGTTTTTT.

A word on this clonotype: This could be a read error, since a much larger clone is one nucleotide away. Likely a read error: the CDR3 ends without its conserved phenylalanine or tryptophan. This chain links TRBV6-1 with TRBJ1-5, with D unresolved. The CDR3 runs to 15 residues. V was clipped by 8 bases and J by 3 bases, with 17 bases between them. From germline, CDR1 is MNHNS and CDR2 SASEGT. The CDR3 loop reads CASGSPGPLNQPQHL. The CDR3 DNA is TGTGCCAGCGGCAGCCCCGGACCTCTCAATCAGCCCCAGCATCTT.

The CDR3 DNA follows: TGTGCCAGCAGCGACCGGTCTAGCAATCAGCCCCAGCATTTT. Translation: CASSDRSSNQPQHF. The V call is TRBV7-2, the J call TRBJ1-5; no reliable D call. This CDR3 contains 14 residues. The V end lost 5 bases, the J end lost 0 bases, and 8 bases lay between the germline ends. CDR1 SGHTA and CDR2 FQGNSA come from the germline V gene.

The chain uses TRBV6-2 or TRBV6-3 and TRBJ2-3; D might be TRBD1 (6 bases). This CDR3 contains 13 residues. Trimming took 10 bases from V and 3 from J, leaving 14 bases between them. CDR1 is MNHEY and CDR2 is SVGEGT in the germline V gene. The CDR3 region has the DNA TGTGCCACCGGCGACAGGTTTACAGATACGCAGTATTTT. Its protein is CATGDRFTDTQYF.

The rearrangement joins TRBV6-2 or TRBV6-3 to TRBJ2-5; 10 bases are a match to TRBD2. Germline values: CDR1 MNHEY, CDR2 SVGEGT. V lost 6 bases and J lost 5; bases outside the gene matches: 6. This CDR3 region has 14 residues. The CDR3 DNA is TGTGCCAGCAGCCAGACTAGCGGGTGGGAGACCCAGTACTTC. Its translation is CASSQTSGWETQYF.